Below are 14 T cell receptor beta chains sequenced from a single sample in a study of blood T cell repertoires in COVID-19. Some clones are missing from TCRdb's copy, which holds only in-frame ones; the method was immunoSEQ multiplex PCR. The sample consists of approximately 210,000 clones, roughly four fifths of them appearing once. Source material: peripheral blood. The receptors stem from a woman aged 40 to 50 with acute or convalescent COVID-19.

This chain links TRBV19 with TRBJ1-4, with a possible D match to TRBD1 (6 bases). The CDR3 spans 15 residues. Trimming removed 4 bases at V and 7 bases at J, with 16 bases between. Germline values: CDR1 LNHDA, CDR2 SQIVND (reference sequence). The CDR3 loop reads CASSTRAGAGEKLFF. DNA of the CDR3: TGTGCCAGTAGTACAAGAGCGGGGGCCGGTGAAAAACTGTTTTTT. The full variable domain, completed using reference TRBV19 and TRBJ1-4, is DGGITQSPKYLFRKEGQNVTLSCEQNLNHDAMYWYRQDPGQGLRLIYYSQIVNDFQKGDIAEGYSVSREKKESFPLTVTSAQKNPTAFYLCASSTRAGAGEKLFFGSGTQLSVL.

The CDR3 bases are TGTGCTACCCCATTTGGACTAGCGGGGACCTACGAGCAGTACTTC. Amino acids: CATPFGLAGTYEQYF. The V and J genes are TRBV12-5 and TRBJ2-7; TRBD2 aligns across 12 bases. Germline CDR1 and CDR2: LGHNT and FRNRAP. With V trimmed by 10 bases and J by 2 bases, 9 bases remained unmatched. The CDR3 loop spans 15 amino acids.

The chain is built from TRBV21-1 and TRBJ2-1; TRBD1 is taken as the D call from the table, unchecked against the DNA. TRBV21-1 is tagged as a pseudogene. The CDR3 runs 17 residues. This CDR3 reads CASSKEGDRGGRNEQFF. In DNA form, the CDR3 reads TGTGCCAGCAGCAAAGAGGGTGACAGGGGGGGGAGGAATGAGCAGTTCTTC.

The rearrangement links TRBV6-2 or TRBV6-3 to TRBJ2-7; perhaps TRBD1 as D (6 bases). There are 13 residues in the CDR3. V lost 4 bases and J 0 bases, leaving 7 bases between the germline ends. In germline, CDR1 is MNHEY, CDR2 SVGEGT. The CDR3 bases are TGTGCCAGCAGTTGGACAGACTCCTACGAGCAGTACTTC. Translated, it gives CASSWTDSYEQYF.

This chain connects TRBV18 to TRBJ1-2; 7 bases fit TRBD1. Germline V gives CDR1 KGHSH, CDR2 LQKENI. V was pared by 2 bases and J by 4 bases, with 10 bases of the junction left unmatched. CDR3 length: 16 amino acids. The CDR3 region is CASSPEGGNSFYGYTF. The DNA of the CDR3 is TGTGCCAGCTCACCAGAAGGGGGCAATTCGTTCTATGGCTACACCTTC.

The V call is TRBV20-1, the J call TRBJ2-7; 7 bases are a match to TRBD2. The CDR3 contains 16 residues. CDR1 is DFQATT and CDR2 is SNEGSKA in the germline V gene (reference sequence). Trimming removed 5 bases from V and 6 bases from J; junction bases left unmatched: 19. The CDR3 spells CSARDPEFAGLVEQYF. The CDR3 DNA reads TGCAGTGCTCGTGACCCCGAGTTCGCTGGACTAGTCGAGCAGTACTTC.

The J gene is TRBJ2-1, the V gene TRBV7-8; TRBD2 matches 12 bases. Germline V CDR1 and CDR2: SGHVS, FQNEAQ. With V trimmed by 2 bases and J by 2 bases, 13 bases remained unmatched. This CDR3 is 20 amino acids long. CDR3 in DNA: TGTGCCAGCAGCTTACGACCCAATCTAGCGGGGGGGCTCCCCTACAATGAGCAGTTCTTC. This encodes CASSLRPNLAGGLPYNEQFF.

This sequence joins TRBV2 and TRBJ1-4; a possible D gene is TRBD1 (6 bases). This CDR3 is 16 amino acids long. V was clipped by 6 bases and J by 2 bases, with 16 bases between them. Germline loops: CDR1 SNHLY, CDR2 FYNNEI. The CDR3 nucleotides read TGTGCCAGCAGGGGGTTGCAGGGGCTCACTAATGAAAAACTGTTTTTT. The encoded protein is CASRGLQGLTNEKLFF.

This clone was counted a single time. The rearrangement joins TRBV12-3 or TRBV12-4 to TRBJ1-2, with TRBD1 matching over 7 bases. This CDR3 comprises 13 residues. V dropped 2 bases and J dropped 10; count of bases not matched to a gene: 7. The CDR3 coding sequence is TGTGCCAGCAGTTTAAAGGGGGCTGGTGCCTACACCTTC. Protein sequence: CASSLKGAGAYTF.

CDR3 coding DNA: TGTGCCAGCAGTCCGATCCCATTAGGGACAGGGGCTTTCGGCACTGAAGCTTTCTTT. Its translation: CASSPIPLGTGAFGTEAFF. The rearrangement uses TRBV6-6 and TRBJ1-1, with TRBD1 matching 10 bases. Per the germline V gene, CDR1 is MNHNY and CDR2 is SVGAGI (reference sequence). The junction had 19 bases not matched to a gene; V was cut back by 5 bases and J by 4 bases. The CDR3 extends over 19 amino acids.

This chain links TRBV18 with TRBJ1-1; D gene unclear. CDR3 length: 15 amino acids. From germline, CDR1 is KGHSH and CDR2 LQKENI. Trimming stripped 2 bases from V and 1 base from J, with 11 bases between. DNA of the CDR3: TGTGCCAGCTCACCAGGCCTTGCTGAGAACACTGAAGCTTTCTTT. It is translated as CASSPGLAENTEAFF. Looking up the rest from reference TRBV18 and TRBJ1-1 gives the full variable domain: NAGVMQNPRHLVRRRGQEARLRCSPMKGHSHVYWYRQLPEEGLKFMVYLQKENIIDESGMPKERFSAEFPKEGPSILRIQQVVRGDSAAYFCASSPGLAENTEAFFGQGTRLTVV.

A few counts support this clone. The chain is built from TRBV14 and TRBJ1-2, with unresolved D. V lost 1 base and J 4 bases, leaving 4 bases between the germline ends. This CDR3 has 12 amino acids. Per germline, CDR1 SGHDN and CDR2 FVKESK. The CDR3, as DNA: TGTGCCAGCAGCCAAGGCGGCTATGGCTACACCTTC. Its protein product is CASSQGGYGYTF. Together with reference TRBV14 and TRBJ1-2, the CDR3 gives the full variable domain: EAGVTQFPSHSVIEKGQTVTLRCDPISGHDNLYWYRRVMGKEIKFLLHFVKESKQDESGMPNNRFLAERTGGTYSTLKVQPAELEDSGVYFCASSQGGYGYTFGSGTRLTVV.

The rearrangement links TRBV9 to TRBJ2-3; D possibly corresponds to TRBD1 (5 bases). Germline V gene lookup returns CDR1 SGDLS and CDR2 YYNGEE. V lost 1 base to trimming and J lost 0 bases, with 9 bases between them. The CDR3 is 15 residues long. CDR3: CASSVTGESTDTQYF. The CDR3 DNA is TGTGCCAGCAGCGTAACAGGAGAAAGCACAGATACGCAGTATTTT.

The chain uses TRBV30 and TRBJ1-5; 7 bases map to TRBD1. The CDR3 spans 13 residues. Germline trimming cut 5 bases from V and 4 bases from J; bases unmatched to any gene: 5. Germline V CDR1 and CDR2: GTSNPN, SVGIG (reference sequence). The CDR3 sequence: CAWSGDSNQPQHF. The CDR3 nucleotides read TGTGCCTGGTCTGGGGACAGTAATCAGCCCCAGCATTTT.